This TCR beta chain was sequenced for a study of shared clonotypes between healthy human individuals. In its sample, this clone was seen once. Its target is not known. Deep was the level at which the assay was run. Sequenced by immunoSEQ multiplex PCR; TCRdb stores in-frame clones only, minus some. Of about 2,500,000 clones in the sample, around 90% are singletons; the top ten hold around 0.15%. Broader study findings: Naive subsets generally had larger estimated richness than memory subsets. Lower generation probabilities were found for non-shared clonotypes than for those shared by all four donors.

Sequencing was carried out using naive CD4+ T cells sorted from blood. The subset is: CD45RA+ positively selected. The receptor was derived from a man in his late teens or twenties in good health.

The CDR3: CASSPGPPEEKLFF. The CDR3 nucleotides read TGTGCCAGCTCACCAGGTCCCCCCGAAGAAAAACTGTTTTTT. The V and J genes are TRBV18 and TRBJ1-4; D not certain. The CDR3 sequence is 14 residues long. Trimming cost V 2 bases and J 8 bases, with 12 bases left between them. The germline V gene encodes CDR1 KGHSH and CDR2 LQKENI.